A single sample is the source of the 2 T cell receptor beta chains below, sequenced in a study of vaccination and CD4 T cells after COVID-19. Antigens for these TCRs are unknown. Once obtained from cultured CD4+ T cells, the DNA was sequenced using the Oncomine TCR Beta short-read assay. Via MiXCR, TCRdb re-called the PCR reads, giving one row per CDR3 protein. The repertoire holds roughly 20,000 distinct CDR3 sequences, with just over 55% as singletons. Treatment: roughly ten-day PBMC culture with coronavirus spike peptide pools or control peptides (ViraFEST assay). The material sequenced was CD4+ T cells from blood, cultured in vitro. The receptors here all came from a human donor who had recovered from COVID-19.

The rearrangement links TRBV7-3 to TRBJ2-2, with D possibly called TRBD1 or TRBD2 (7 bases each). V lost 4 bases and J lost 5, with 11 bases in between. The germline gives CDR1 SGHTA, CDR2 FQGTGA. The CDR3 has 14 residues. The CDR3 DNA reads TGTGCCAGCAGCTCAGGGGGGGGGACCGGGGAGCTGTTTTTT. It codes for CASSSGGGTGELFF.

The rearrangement uses TRBV20-1 and TRBJ2-2, with 7 positions matching TRBD1. V shed 0 bases, J shed 0 bases, and the junction held 1 base outside the gene matches. The CDR3 has 15 amino acids. Germline assignment: CDR1 DFQATT and CDR2 SNEGSKA (reference sequence). CDR3 in amino acids: CSARDGTANTGELFF. CDR3 nucleotide sequence: TGCAGTGCTAGAGATGGGACAGCGAACACCGGGGAGCTGTTTTTT.